The 21 T cell receptor beta chains below all came from one sample that was sequenced in a study of blood T cell repertoires in COVID-19. Measured with immunoSEQ multiplex PCR; TCRdb has only the in-frame clones, and not every one. The top ten hold about 7% of the sample, which has approximately 180,000 clones, 80% to 85% seen once. Sequencing used peripheral blood. The receptors originated from a woman aged 40 to 55 with COVID-19, enrolled during active disease.

The chain carries TRBV19 and TRBJ1-1, with D possibly being TRBD1 (5 bases). This CDR3 contains 14 residues. From germline, CDR1 is LNHDA and CDR2 SQIVND (reference sequence). Deletions cut 4 bases from V and 1 base from J, with 10 bases between. The CDR3 here is CASSTTGGNTEAFF. The CDR3, as DNA: TGTGCCAGTAGTACTACAGGTGGGAACACTGAAGCTTTCTTT.

This rearrangement joins TRBV11-2 to TRBJ2-3, with D possibly being TRBD2 (5 bases). CDR3 length: 11 amino acids. V lost 6 bases, J lost 4 bases, and 5 bases lay in between. CDR1 is SGHAT and CDR2 is FQNNGV in the germline V gene. This CDR3 reads CASRLADTQYF. For the CDR3, the DNA is TGTGCCAGCAGACTAGCAGATACGCAGTATTTT. The whole variable domain, filled in from reference TRBV11-2 and TRBJ2-3, reads EAGVAQSPRYKIIEKRQSVAFWCNPISGHATLYWYQQILGQGPKLLIQFQNNGVVDDSQLPKDRFSAERLKGVDSTLKIQPAKLEDSAVYLCASRLADTQYFGPGTRLTVL.

This sequence joins TRBV10-1 and TRBJ2-5, with 8 bases that match TRBD2. CDR1 is WNHNN and CDR2 is SYGVQD in the germline V gene (reference sequence). The V and J ends lost 0 bases and 4 bases, in that order; junction bases with no gene match: 7. The length of the CDR3 is 16 residues. CDR3: CASSESKREIVETQYF. The CDR3 nucleotides read TGCGCCAGCAGTGAGTCAAAGCGGGAGATTGTAGAGACCCAGTACTTC.

The CDR3 here is CASSVGGINTGELFF. Written as DNA, the CDR3 is TGCGCCAGCAGCGTGGGCGGGATCAACACCGGGGAGCTGTTTTTT. This rearrangement joins TRBV4-1 to TRBJ2-2; TRBD2 is a possible D gene (6 bases). Deletions cut 5 bases from V and 2 bases from J, with 12 bases between. The CDR3 loop spans 15 amino acids. From germline, CDR1 is MGHRA and CDR2 YSYEKL.

This clone came up once. The rearrangement joins TRBV9 to TRBJ1-2; TRBD1 is a possible D gene (6 bases). Germline V lookup: CDR1 SGDLS, CDR2 YYNGEE. V lost 0 bases and J 4 bases, leaving 19 bases between the germline ends. This CDR3 region has 17 residues. The CDR3 loop reads CASSVGRLQGWSYGYTF. The DNA for the CDR3 is TGTGCCAGCAGCGTAGGGAGATTACAGGGCTGGAGCTATGGCTACACCTTC.

The CDR3 is CASSPGTGGYGYTF. The CDR3 DNA sequence: TGTGCCAGCAGTCCAGGGACAGGGGGCTATGGCTACACCTTC. The gene calls are TRBV28 and TRBJ1-2, with TRBD1 matching 11 bases. The CDR3 is made up of 14 amino acids. Germline CDR1 MDHEN, CDR2 SYDVKM. V dropped 5 bases and J dropped 4; count of bases not matched to a gene: 3.

J is TRBJ2-7 and V is TRBV5-1, with a tentative D call TRBD1 (6 bases). CDR1 is SGHRS and CDR2 is YFSETQ in the germline V gene. Trimming pared 2 bases from V and 3 bases from J, leaving 9 bases between. This CDR3 has 13 amino acids. The CDR3: CASSFDRNYEQYF. CDR3 nucleotide sequence: TGCGCCAGCAGCTTTGACAGGAACTACGAGCAGTACTTC.

This clone was seen a single time. The V gene is TRBV19, the J gene TRBJ1-6; D is possibly TRBD1 (6 bases). The CDR3 has 15 residues. Deletions cut 5 bases from V and 7 bases from J, with 15 bases between. CDR1 LNHDA and CDR2 SQIVND come from the germline V gene (reference sequence). CDR3 nucleotides: TGTGCCAGTAGTGATACAGGGCGCCTCAATTCACCCCTCCACTTT. It translates to CASSDTGRLNSPLHF.

This clone has a handful of counts. V usage is TRBV2 and J usage is TRBJ2-6; the match to TRBD1 covers 8 bases. The CDR3 runs 15 residues. J was trimmed by 4 bases and V by 8 bases; bases with no gene match: 7. Germline V lookup: CDR1 SNHLY, CDR2 FYNNEI. CDR3 nucleotide sequence: TGTGCCAGCGGCAGGGGGCAAGCGGGGGCCAACGTCCTGACTTTC. Its translation: CASGRGQAGANVLTF. Full variable domain (outside the CDR3, taken from reference TRBV2 and TRBJ2-6): EPEVTQTPSHQVTQMGQEVILRCVPISNHLYFYWYRQILGQKVEFLVSFYNNEISEKSEIFDDQFSVERPDGSNFTLKIRSTKLEDSAMYFCASGRGQAGANVLTFGAGSRLTVL.

CDR3 residues: CASSIGETQYF. The CDR3 DNA is TGTGCCAGCAGCATCGGAGAGACCCAGTACTTC. The chain has TRBV5-4 and TRBJ2-5; unclear D gene. The CDR3 runs 11 residues. Trimming left V 4 bases short and J 4 bases short, with 5 bases between. The germline gives CDR1 SGHNT, CDR2 YYREEE (reference sequence).

The V and J genes are TRBV7-8 and TRBJ2-3; 8 bases align to TRBD2. The CDR3 is 17 amino acids. The germline CDR1 and CDR2 sequences are SGHVS and FQNEAQ. Germline trimming cut 5 bases from V and 6 bases from J; bases unmatched to any gene: 16. The CDR3 bases are TGTGCCAGCAGCCCCCAGGTCAGGGGACTAGGGCTTGATACGCAGTATTTT. Translation: CASSPQVRGLGLDTQYF.

CDR3 region: CASSLSSAGDLYEQYF. CDR3 nucleotides: TGTGCCAGCAGTTTGTCGTCGGCAGGGGACCTTTACGAGCAGTACTTC. The chain links TRBV27 to TRBJ2-7, with D possibly being TRBD1 (6 bases). V was shortened by 3 bases and J by 4 bases, with 19 bases between the two germline ends. The CDR3 extends over 16 amino acids. Germline loops: CDR1 MNHEY, CDR2 SMNVEV (reference sequence).

The chain carries TRBV6-5 and TRBJ2-1; 8 positions match TRBD2. The CDR3 runs 15 residues. Germline assignment: CDR1 MNHEY and CDR2 SVGAGI. Trimming took 6 bases from V and 0 from J; bases not matched to a gene: 4. In DNA form, the CDR3 reads TGTGCCAGCAGCCGAGCGGGGGCCTCCTACAATGAGCAGTTCTTC. Its translation is CASSRAGASYNEQFF.

This sequence joins TRBV9 and TRBJ2-7; TRBD2 is a possible D gene (6 bases). The CDR3 is 15 amino acids. Germline V gives CDR1 SGDLS, CDR2 YYNGEE. V was shortened by 0 bases and J by 2 bases, with 12 bases between the two germline ends. CDR3 protein: CASSVGWGETYEQYF. The DNA of the CDR3 is TGTGCCAGCAGCGTAGGATGGGGGGAAACCTACGAGCAGTACTTC.

The rearrangement links TRBV10-2 to TRBJ2-3, with a weak D call TRBD1 (6 bases). The CDR3 has 11 amino acids. Germline-derived CDR1 and CDR2 are WSHSY and SAAADI. Trimming stripped 6 bases from V and 5 bases from J, with 6 bases between. CDR3 residues: CASRQGDTQYF. As DNA, the CDR3 is TGCGCCAGCAGACAGGGAGATACGCAGTATTTT.

A word on this clone: A much larger clone differs by one base, so this may be a read error. Other DNA sequences in this specimen translate into the identical CDR3. The chain combines TRBV5-1 with TRBJ1-5, with a possible D match to TRBD1 (6 bases). V dropped 4 bases and J dropped 3 bases, with 11 bases sitting between them. This CDR3 contains 14 residues. Germline V CDR1 and CDR2: SGHRS, YFSETQ. CDR3 sequence: CASSPTGNNQPQHF. CDR3 DNA sequence: TGCGCCAGCAGCCCAACAGGGAACAATCAGCCCCAGCATTTT.

The chain's CDR3 is CASSRPWCNEKLFF. The CDR3 DNA reads as TGTGCCAGCAGCAGGCCCTGGTGTAATGAAAAACTGTTTTTT. The chain has TRBV21-1 and TRBJ1-4; the D call of TRBD1 is as the table states it, not checked on the DNA. TRBV21-1 is a known pseudogene. The CDR3 loop spans 14 amino acids.

The chain carries TRBV7-9 and TRBJ1-5, with 9 nucleotides matching TRBD1. V was clipped by 6 bases and J by 4 bases; unmatched bases: 10. Germline V gene data show CDR1 as SEHNR and CDR2 as FQNEAQ (reference sequence). The CDR3 totals 16 residues. The CDR3, as DNA: TGTGCCAGCAGTCGTACAGGGGGCATCGCAAATCAGCCCCAGCATTTT. Its translation is CASSRTGGIANQPQHF. The variable domain in full, completed from reference TRBV7-9 and TRBJ1-5, reads DTGVSQNPRHKITKRGQNVTFRCDPISEHNRLYWYRQTLGQGPEFLTYFQNEAQLEKSRLLSDRFSAERPKGSFSTLEIQRTEQGDSAMYLCASSRTGGIANQPQHFGDGTRLSIL.

The gene calls are TRBV3-1 (or the pseudogene TRBV3-2) and TRBJ1-5; the D gene is possibly TRBD1 (5 bases). CDR1 is LGHDT, CDR2 YNNKEL, per germline (reference sequence). The CDR3 spans 14 residues. V was shortened by 0 bases and J by 7 bases, with 10 bases between the two germline ends. CDR3 region: CASSQDGRVQPQHF. Here the CDR3 DNA reads TGTGCCAGCAGCCAAGATGGCAGGGTACAGCCCCAGCATTTT.

The sample holds one count of this clone. The chain employs TRBV11-2 and TRBJ1-2; D unclear. Trimming shortened V by 4 bases and J by 3 bases, and 9 bases separated the two germline ends. Germline CDR1 reads SGHAT; CDR2 reads FQNNGV. This CDR3 has 13 amino acids. The CDR3 is CASSSETHYGYTF. The CDR3 DNA reads TGTGCCAGCAGCTCGGAGACTCACTATGGCTACACCTTC.

On this clone: Its ends do not fully match the called genes, so a read error is possible. V is TRBV10-2 and J is TRBJ2-1; D is unclear. The germline CDR1 and CDR2 sequences are WSHSY and SAAADI. The CDR3 runs to 10 residues. In DNA, the CDR3 is TGCGCCACCAGTTTGGTAGTTAGGTTCTTC. This translates into CATSLVVRFF.